Following are 32 T cell receptor beta chains from one sample sequenced in a study of glioma-infiltrating T cells. Using RNA template, CDR3s of TCR alpha and beta were amplified with iRepertoire arm-PCR. MiXCR was run by TCRdb on the multiplex PCR reads, yielding one entry per CDR3 protein. In the table there are approximately 190,000 distinct CDR3 sequences, roughly a third of which are singletons. The source material was glioma tissue, nonneoplastic brain tissue, or PBMCs (not recorded which). The receptors were gathered from a human donor with low-grade glioma or glioblastoma, undergoing nonglioma brain surgery, or in good health (not recorded which).

CDR3 residues: CASSPRQGGEAFF. CDR3 nucleotides: TGTGCCAGCAGCCCAAGACAGGGGGGGGAAGCTTTCTTT. The chain joins TRBV7-3 to TRBJ1-1; 9 bases agree with TRBD1. With V trimmed by 5 bases and J by 8 bases, 6 bases remained unmatched. The CDR3 totals 13 residues. Germline loops: CDR1 SGHTA, CDR2 FQGTGA.

The chain couples TRBV29-1 to TRBJ1-1, with D possibly being TRBD1 (6 bases). V lost 6 bases, J lost 4 bases, and 15 bases lay in between. Germline V gene sequence: CDR1 SQVTM, CDR2 ANQGSEA. This CDR3 region has 13 residues. The CDR3 region is CSVLQGQGTEAFF. The DNA of the CDR3 is TGCAGCGTATTACAGGGCCAGGGCACTGAAGCTTTCTTT.

This clonotype was counted at least ten times. This chain connects TRBV7-6 to TRBJ1-2; unclear D gene. The CDR3 totals 14 residues. Trimming stripped 1 base from V and 3 bases from J, with 9 bases between. The germline V gene has CDR1 SGHVS and CDR2 FNYEAQ. CDR3 amino acids: CASSLDASYYGYTF. Here the CDR3 DNA reads TGTGCCAGCAGCTTAGACGCCAGCTACTATGGCTACACCTTC.

This clonotype occurred many times. The chain couples TRBV28 to TRBJ2-3; no reliable D call. CDR1 MDHEN and CDR2 SYDVKM come from the germline V gene. The CDR3 length is 16 residues. V was shortened by 3 bases and J by 1 base, with 14 bases between the two germline ends. The CDR3 region is CASSFPSTGGTDTQYF. The CDR3 DNA reads TGTGCCAGCAGTTTTCCTTCTACGGGCGGCACAGATACGCAGTATTTT.

This chain connects TRBV3-1 to TRBJ2-5; D is undetermined. The CDR3 length is 14 residues. V was clipped by 3 bases and J by 12 bases, with 20 bases between them. From germline, CDR1 is LGHDT and CDR2 YNNKEL (reference sequence). Here the CDR3 DNA reads TGTGCCAGCAGCCAGGTCCCGTCCGGCAATGAGGAGTACTTC. Translation: CASSQVPSGNEEYF.

About this clonotype: A much bigger clone sits one base away, suggesting this may be a read error. The CDR3 does not close with the conserved phenylalanine or tryptophan, likely indicating a read error. This chain connects TRBV27 to TRBJ2-5; D possibly corresponds to TRBD1 (6 bases). The CDR3 loop spans 14 amino acids. V was shortened by 5 bases and J by 4 bases, with 14 bases between the two germline ends. Germline V gene data show CDR1 as MNHEY and CDR2 as SMNVEV (reference sequence). The CDR3 DNA reads as TGTGCCAGCAGTCCCCGCAGGGGACCAGAGACCCAGTACTTA. Translating it yields CASSPRRGPETQYL.

This clonotype was counted ten times or more. The chain is built from TRBV6-2 or TRBV6-3 and TRBJ2-5, with unresolved D. Trimming took 0 bases from V and 5 from J, leaving 4 bases between them. This CDR3 spans 12 amino acids. Germline values: CDR1 MNHEY, CDR2 SVGEGT. CDR3 residues: CASSYSAETQYF. Written as DNA, the CDR3 is TGTGCCAGCAGTTACTCCGCCGAGACCCAGTACTTC.

The chain links TRBV5-1 to TRBJ2-5; no definite D call. This CDR3 comprises 12 residues. V lost 7 bases and J 4 bases, leaving 11 bases between the germline ends. Germline V lookup: CDR1 SGHRS, CDR2 YFSETQ. The CDR3 region has the DNA TGCGCCAGCCCCCCCGAGCTAGAGACCCAGTACTTC. Residues: CASPPELETQYF.

Remarks on this clonotype: A read error is possible here, since a much larger clone lies one base away. This chain links TRBV3-1 with TRBJ1-1, with a tentative D call TRBD1 (6 bases). Germline V gene sequence: CDR1 LGHDT, CDR2 YNNKEL (reference sequence). The V end lost 11 bases, the J end lost 4 bases, and 17 bases lay between the germline ends. The CDR3 is made up of 13 amino acids. The CDR3 coding sequence is TGTGCCGGCACCAAAGGGGGGGGCACTGAAGCTTTCTTT. As protein: CAGTKGGGTEAFF.

This clonotype was found many times. The chain carries TRBV6-1 and TRBJ2-7, with 7 bases that match TRBD1. The ends lost 5 bases at V and 4 bases at J; junction bases unmatched: 14. Germline CDR1 reads MNHNS; CDR2 reads SASEGT. The CDR3 has 16 amino acids. The CDR3 protein is CASSRDSSGTAYEQYF. The CDR3, as DNA: TGTGCCAGCAGTCGAGATTCTTCCGGGACAGCATACGAGCAGTACTTC.

This clonotype showed up just a few times. CDR3 residues: CASSYASGQGYGYTF. As DNA, the CDR3 is TGCGCCAGCAGTTATGCGTCGGGACAGGGCTATGGCTACACCTTC. The chain carries TRBV5-1 and TRBJ1-2; TRBD1 matches 9 bases. Per the germline V gene, CDR1 is SGHRS and CDR2 is YFSETQ. This CDR3 region has 15 residues. V was clipped by 5 bases and J by 4 bases; unmatched bases: 9.

This clonotype was counted at least ten times. The V and J genes are TRBV6-1 and TRBJ2-7; D call uncertain. In germline, CDR1 is MNHNS, CDR2 SASEGT. Trimming removed 5 bases from V and 5 bases from J, with 13 bases in between. The CDR3 has 13 amino acids. The CDR3 DNA follows: TGTGCCAGCAGTTATAAGTCTTTGGACGAGCAGTACTTC. This encodes CASSYKSLDEQYF.

The genes are TRBV15 and TRBJ2-1; tentatively, D is TRBD1 (6 bases). CDR3 length: 14 residues. The germline V gene has CDR1 LNHNV and CDR2 YYDKDF (reference sequence). Trimming shortened V by 10 bases and J by 10 bases, and 23 bases separated the two germline ends. CDR3 nucleotides: TGTGCCAGCAGTGGACAGATGGGCCCCTACGAGCAGTTCTTC. Residues: CASSGQMGPYEQFF.

At least ten counts were recorded for this clonotype. The chain links TRBV7-2 to TRBJ1-6; 7 bases align to TRBD1. Germline V lookup: CDR1 SGHTA, CDR2 FQGNSA. V dropped 6 bases and J dropped 0; count of bases not matched to a gene: 8. This CDR3 has 17 residues. The CDR3 sequence: CASSHPNRGSYNSPLHF. In DNA form, the CDR3 reads TGTGCCAGCAGTCATCCTAACAGGGGCTCCTATAATTCACCCCTCCACTTT.

Worth noting for this clonotype: One junction end disagrees with the germline gene, perhaps due to a read error. The chain has TRBV7-2 and TRBJ2-1; 12 bases match TRBD2. Germline values: CDR1 SGHTA, CDR2 FQGNSA. CDR3 length: 18 residues. CDR3 coding DNA: TGTGCCAGCAGCTTAGAGGCTAGCGGGAGGGCCGCCTACAATGAGCAGCTCTTC. Translating gives CASSLEASGRAAYNEQLF.

The V and J genes are TRBV5-5 and TRBJ1-1; 11 nucleotides agree with TRBD1. Germline V gives CDR1 SGHKS, CDR2 YYEKEE (reference sequence). V gave up 0 bases and J gave up 5 bases; unmatched junction bases: 6. The CDR3 contains 16 residues. CDR3 in amino acids: CASSLGGQGGRTEAFF. DNA of the CDR3: TGTGCCAGCAGCTTGGGGGGACAGGGGGGGAGGACTGAAGCTTTCTTT.

Remarks on this clonotype: A read error is possible here, since a much larger clone lies one base away. This chain joins TRBV27 and TRBJ1-1, with D maybe TRBD1 (5 bases). CDR1 is MNHEY, CDR2 SMNVEV, per germline (reference sequence). Trimming removed 6 bases from V and 3 bases from J, with 11 bases in between. This CDR3 has 13 amino acids. CDR3 sequence reads: CASRGLRDTEAFF. The CDR3 DNA reads as TGTGCCAGCAGGGGACTGAGGGACACTGAAGCTTTCTTT.

To note about this clonotype: A read error may be the cause here, since a much bigger clone is one base away. The chain has TRBV28 and TRBJ2-1; TRBD1 might be the D (7 bases). Trimming removed 6 bases from V and 8 bases from J, with 35 bases in between. The CDR3 extends over 20 amino acids. CDR1 and CDR2 from the germline V gene are MDHEN and SYDVKM. In DNA form, the CDR3 reads TGTGCCAGCAGCCCCTCATCGCGGGACAGACTAAGGGGTTTTTACGATGAGCAGTTCTTC. Protein product: CASSPSSRDRLRGFYDEQFF.

This clonotype was recorded many times. This chain connects TRBV28 to TRBJ2-7; 10 positions agree with TRBD1. The CDR3 runs to 13 residues. The junction had 3 bases not matched to a gene; V was cut back by 5 bases and J by 5 bases. In germline, CDR1 is MDHEN, CDR2 SYDVKM. CDR3 nucleotides: TGTGCCAGCAGTCCGGGACAGGGGAACGAGCAGTACTTC. This codes for CASSPGQGNEQYF. The full variable domain, rest sourced from reference TRBV28 and TRBJ2-7, is DVKVTQSSRYLVKRTGEKVFLECVQDMDHENMFWYRQDPGLGLRLIYFSYDVKMKEKGDIPEGYSVSREKKERFSLILESASTNQTSMYLCASSPGQGNEQYFGPGTRLTVT.

As to this clonotype: A clone one base away is much larger, so this may be a read error. The rearrangement joins TRBV12-5 to TRBJ1-1; D is unclear. The germline CDR1 and CDR2 sequences are LGHNT and FRNRAP. V lost 5 bases and J 7 bases, leaving 17 bases between the germline ends. The CDR3 is 14 residues long. This CDR3 is CASGTLGSVREAFF. CDR3 coding DNA: TGTGCTAGTGGTACGCTAGGGTCCGTTCGTGAAGCTTTCTTT. Combining the CDR3 with reference TRBV12-5 and TRBJ1-1 gives the whole variable domain DARVTQTPRHKVTEMGQEVTMRCQPILGHNTVFWYRQTMMQGLELLAYFRNRAPLDDSGMPKDRFSAEMPDATLATLKIQPSEPRDSAVYFCASGTLGSVREAFFGQGTRLTVV.

This clonotype was detected ten times or more. V usage is TRBV24-1 and J usage is TRBJ1-2; D might be TRBD1 (6 bases). V dropped 5 bases and J dropped 2 bases, with 8 bases sitting between them. CDR1 KGHDR and CDR2 SFDVKD come from the germline V gene. The CDR3 has 13 residues. The CDR3 sequence: CATSVDRNYGYTF. CDR3 nucleotide sequence: TGTGCCACCAGTGTTGACAGGAACTATGGCTACACCTTC.

This clonotype was observed a few times. The CDR3 nucleotides are TGTGCCAGCAGCTTATGGGGGGGAAGCGAGACCCAGTACTTC. Its translation is CASSLWGGSETQYF. This chain connects TRBV11-1 to TRBJ2-5; 7 positions agree with TRBD2. Germline V gene lookup returns CDR1 SGHAT and CDR2 FQDESV (reference sequence). The CDR3 length is 14 residues. The J segment lost 5 bases and the V segment lost 2 bases, leaving 5 bases of the junction unmatched.

With respect to this clonotype: In this CDR3 the conserved last residue, phenylalanine or tryptophan, is missing, so a read error is likely. The CDR3 loop reads CASSFLETRSQETQYL. The CDR3 coding sequence is TGTGCCAGCAGTTTCTTGGAGACTAGAAGCCAAGAGACCCAGTACTTA. The chain joins TRBV28 to TRBJ2-5; the D gene is possibly TRBD2 (6 bases). V lost 3 bases and J 1 base, leaving 15 bases between the germline ends. CDR1 MDHEN and CDR2 SYDVKM come from the germline V gene. The CDR3 is made up of 16 amino acids.

In this sample, this clonotype turned up many times. V gene TRBV6-2 or TRBV6-3 combines with J gene TRBJ2-2, with a weak D call TRBD2 (5 bases). CDR1 and CDR2 (germline): MNHEY, SVGEGT. The CDR3 covers 13 residues. V lost 4 bases and J 4 bases, leaving 7 bases between the germline ends. The CDR3 is CASSSAVTGELFF. The CDR3 DNA is TGTGCCAGCAGTTCAGCGGTCACCGGGGAGCTGTTTTTT.

Remarks on this clonotype: This may stem from a read error, because a much larger clone lies one nucleotide away. The rearrangement links TRBV9 to TRBJ1-1; D is undetermined. Trimming took 0 bases from V and 5 from J, leaving 14 bases between them. The CDR3 is 15 amino acids. Germline CDR1 is SGDLS and CDR2 is YYNGEE. In DNA, the CDR3 is TGTGCCAGCAGCGTAGAAACGGATAGGGCGACTGAAGCTTTCTTT. It translates to CASSVETDRATEAFF.

This clonotype appeared many times. The V call is TRBV28, the J call TRBJ2-2, with TRBD1 matching 7 bases. With V trimmed by 0 bases and J by 0 bases, 1 base remained unmatched. Germline V lookup: CDR1 MDHEN, CDR2 SYDVKM. This CDR3 is built from 16 residues. The CDR3 sequence: CASSLWQGANTGELFF. The CDR3 nucleotides are TGTGCCAGCAGTTTATGGCAGGGGGCGAACACCGGGGAGCTGTTTTTT.

In this sample, this clonotype turned up a few times. The V gene is TRBV12-3 or TRBV12-4, the J gene TRBJ1-2; D gene ambiguous. CDR3 length: 13 residues. Trimming left V 1 base short and J 4 bases short, with 7 bases between. The CDR3 spells CASSLGRRYGYTF. In DNA, the CDR3 is TGTGCCAGCAGTTTAGGACGGCGCTATGGCTACACCTTC.

This clonotype has ten or more counts. The chain uses TRBV7-2 and TRBJ2-3; D is unclear. The CDR3 length is 14 residues. Germline values: CDR1 SGHTA, CDR2 FQGNSA. The V end lost 5 bases, the J end lost 3 bases, and 12 bases lay between the germline ends. The CDR3 loop reads CASSPRSQTDTQYF. The CDR3 DNA reads as TGTGCCAGCAGCCCTCGTTCCCAGACAGATACGCAGTATTTT.

Ten or more counts support this clonotype. The gene calls are TRBV5-4 and TRBJ1-2; unclear D gene. The CDR3 is 14 amino acids. Germline V gene data show CDR1 as SGHNT and CDR2 as YYREEE (reference sequence). V gave up 0 bases and J gave up 4 bases, with 10 bases separating them. The CDR3 nucleotides are TGTGCCAGCAGCTTGGGTGGAAAGGTCTATGGCTACACCTTC. This gives the protein CASSLGGKVYGYTF.

This clonotype occurred many times. The chain combines TRBV27 with TRBJ2-3, with D possibly TRBD2 on 5 matching bases. Trimming pared 7 bases from V and 2 bases from J, leaving 10 bases between. The CDR3 covers 13 residues. In germline, CDR1 is MNHEY, CDR2 SMNVEV (reference sequence). The CDR3 protein is CASKKADTDTQYF. DNA of the CDR3: TGTGCCAGCAAAAAAGCGGACACAGATACGCAGTATTTT.

V and J are TRBV7-3 and TRBJ2-2, with TRBD2 matching 13 bases. The trim removed 5 bases at V and 7 bases at J, leaving 7 bases unmatched. Germline V gene data show CDR1 as SGHTA and CDR2 as FQGTGA. The CDR3 consists of 16 residues. The CDR3, as DNA: TGTGCCAGCAGCCCGGGCACTAGCGGGAGGGTCGGGGAGCTGTTTTTT. Translated, it gives CASSPGTSGRVGELFF.

This clonotype was seen many times. The chain carries TRBV7-2 and TRBJ2-3, with D tentatively TRBD2 (6 bases). CDR1 and CDR2 (germline): SGHTA, FQGNSA. Trimming stripped 0 bases from V and 2 bases from J, with 9 bases between. The length of the CDR3 is 15 residues. The CDR3 nucleotides read TGTGCCAGCAGCTTAGCTAGCGGTTTCACAGATACGCAGTATTTT. Translated, it gives CASSLASGFTDTQYF.